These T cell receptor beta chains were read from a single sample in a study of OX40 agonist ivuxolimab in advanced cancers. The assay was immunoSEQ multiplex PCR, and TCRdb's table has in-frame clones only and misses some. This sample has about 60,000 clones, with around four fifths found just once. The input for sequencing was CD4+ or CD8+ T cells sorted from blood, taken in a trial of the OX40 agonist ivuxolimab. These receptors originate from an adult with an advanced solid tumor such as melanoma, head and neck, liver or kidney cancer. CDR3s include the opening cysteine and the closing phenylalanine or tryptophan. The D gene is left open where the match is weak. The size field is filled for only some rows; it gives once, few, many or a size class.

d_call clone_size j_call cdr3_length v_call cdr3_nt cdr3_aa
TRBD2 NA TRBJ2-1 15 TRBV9 TGTGCCAGCAGCTCAAGAGCGGGGTCCTACAATGAGCAGTTCTTC CASSSRAGSYNEQFF
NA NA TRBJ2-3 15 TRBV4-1 TGCGCCAGCAGTACCTACTGGGCAGGAACAGATACGCAGTATTTT CASSTYWAGTDTQYF
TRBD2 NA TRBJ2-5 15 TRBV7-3 TGTGCCAGCAGCTTAAGGGGACTAGCGGAAGAGACCCAGTACTTC CASSLRGLAEETQYF
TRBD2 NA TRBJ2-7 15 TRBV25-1 TGTGCCAGCAGTCTGCTAGCGGGATTCGAGGGCGAGCAGTACTTC CASSLLAGFEGEQYF
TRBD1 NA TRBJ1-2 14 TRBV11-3 TGTGCCAGCAGCCCGGGACAGGCTAACTATGGCTACACCTTC CASSPGQANYGYTF
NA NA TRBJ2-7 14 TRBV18 TGTGCCAGCTCACGGTCAGCCACCCCGGACGAGCAGTACTTC CASSRSATPDEQYF
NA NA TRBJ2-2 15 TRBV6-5 TGTGCCAGCAGCCACAGGGAACCATCCACCGGGGAGCTGTTTTTT CASSHREPSTGELFF
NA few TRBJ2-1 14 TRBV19 TGTGCCAGTAGTACCCGGGTAGGGCCCAATGAGCAGTTCTTC CASSTRVGPNEQFF
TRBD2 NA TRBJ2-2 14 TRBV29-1 TGCAGCGTTCTAGCGGGGTTGAACACCGGGGAGCTGTTTTTT CSVLAGLNTGELFF
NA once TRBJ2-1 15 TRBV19 TGTGCCAGTACCCTCTCAGCGGACCCCTACAATGAGCAGTTCTTC CASTLSADPYNEQFF
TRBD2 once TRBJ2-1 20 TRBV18 TGTGCCAGCTCACCACCGAGGGGACTAGCGGGAGTAGGCCTTCACAATGAGCAGTTCTTC CASSPPRGLAGVGLHNEQFF
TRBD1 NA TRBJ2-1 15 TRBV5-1 TGCGCCAGCAGCCTGGGGGACAGGGGACACAATGAGCAGTTCTTC CASSLGDRGHNEQFF
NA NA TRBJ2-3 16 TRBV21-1 TGTGCCAGCAGCATGTGCGGGTCCCATCCAACAGATACGCAGTATTTT CASSMCGSHPTDTQYF
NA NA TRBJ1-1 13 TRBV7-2 TGTGCCAGCAGCTTTATGGGGGGAACTGAAGCTTTCTTT CASSFMGGTEAFF
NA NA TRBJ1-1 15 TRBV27 TGTGCCAGCAGTTTATCGTTGGCAGTGAACACTGAAGCTTTCTTT CASSLSLAVNTEAFF
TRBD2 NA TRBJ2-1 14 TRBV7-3 TGTGCCAGCAGCGTGGGACTAGCGGGAGATGAGCAGTTCTTC CASSVGLAGDEQFF
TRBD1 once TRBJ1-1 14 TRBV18 TGTGCCAGCTCACAGGACAGGGCGGACACTGAAGCTTTCTTT CASSQDRADTEAFF
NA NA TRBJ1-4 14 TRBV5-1 TGCGCCAGCAGCCCGGGATCAACTAATGAAAAACTGTTTTTT CASSPGSTNEKLFF
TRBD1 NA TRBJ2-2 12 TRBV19 TGTGCCAGTAGAGGGGGCTCGGGGGAGCTGTTTTTT CASRGGSGELFF
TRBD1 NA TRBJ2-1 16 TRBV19 TGTGCCAGTAGTATAGCCAGGGGGCGATCGGGCAATGAGCAGTTCTTC CASSIARGRSGNEQFF
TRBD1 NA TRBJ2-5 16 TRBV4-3 TGCGCCAGCAGCCAAGATCGGGGGACAGGGGATGAGACCCAGTACTTC CASSQDRGTGDETQYF
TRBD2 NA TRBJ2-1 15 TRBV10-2 TGCGCCAGCAGTGTAGCGGGAATTGGGTACAATGAGCAGTTCTTC CASSVAGIGYNEQFF
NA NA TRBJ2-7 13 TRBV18 TGTGCCAGCTCACCAGCAGGCAACTACGAGCAGTACTTC CASSPAGNYEQYF
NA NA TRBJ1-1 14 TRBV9 TGTGCCAGCAGCGTAGGAAGTATGTTCACTGAAGCTTTCTTT CASSVGSMFTEAFF
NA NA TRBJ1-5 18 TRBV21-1 TGTGCCAGCAGCAAAGGGCACAGGGGCACGGATAGCAATCAGCCCCAGCATTTT CASSKGHRGTDSNQPQHF
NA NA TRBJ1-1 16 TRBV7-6 TGTGCCAGCAGCTTAAGTGTTCTGGGCCTGAACACTGAAGCTTTCTTT CASSLSVLGLNTEAFF
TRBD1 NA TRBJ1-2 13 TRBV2 TGTGCCAGCAGTGGTCAACAGGGGGGAGGCTACACCTTC CASSGQQGGGYTF
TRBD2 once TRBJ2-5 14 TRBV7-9 TGTGCCAGCATCCTAGCGGGAGGCTCTAGCGGCCAGTACTTC CASILAGGSSGQYF
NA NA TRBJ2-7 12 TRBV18 TGTGCCAGCTCACCCCGCTACTACGAGCAGTACTTC CASSPRYYEQYF
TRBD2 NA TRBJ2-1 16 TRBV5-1 TGCGCCAGCAGCCCCGCCGGTGGGTCGAGCGGGATTGAGCAGTTCTTC CASSPAGGSSGIEQFF
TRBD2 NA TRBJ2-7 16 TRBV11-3 TGTGCCAGCAGCGAAAGCGGGAGGGCCTCCTCCTACGAGCAGTACTTC CASSESGRASSYEQYF
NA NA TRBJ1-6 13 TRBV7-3 TGTGCCAGCAGCTTAACGGGTGGCCGACCCCTCCACTTT CASSLTGGRPLHF
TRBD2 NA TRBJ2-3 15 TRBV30 TGTGCCTGGAGTTGGAGCGGGGGGCCCACAGATACGCAGTATTTT CAWSWSGGPTDTQYF
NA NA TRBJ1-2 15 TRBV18 TGTGCCAGCTCACCTCCAGGAGAGGGCATCTATGGCTACACCTTC CASSPPGEGIYGYTF
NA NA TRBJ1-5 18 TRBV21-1 TGTGCCAGCAGCAAAGACCCCACCCGGAGGGGGGGTTATCAGCCCCAGCATTTT CASSKDPTRRGGYQPQHF
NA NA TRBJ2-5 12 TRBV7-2 TGTGCCAGCAGCCCCACCCAAGAGACCCAGTACTTC CASSPTQETQYF
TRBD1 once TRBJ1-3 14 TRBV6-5 TGTGCCAGCAAGCCACAGGGGTATGGAAACACCATATATTTT CASKPQGYGNTIYF
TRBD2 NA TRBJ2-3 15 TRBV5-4 TGTGCCAGCAGCCGATCTAGCGGATTCACAGATACGCAGTATTTT CASSRSSGFTDTQYF
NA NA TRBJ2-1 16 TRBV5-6 TGTGCCAGCAGCTTGCGACCGGGCACCTCCTACAATGAGCAGTTCTTC CASSLRPGTSYNEQFF
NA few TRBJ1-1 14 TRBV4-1 TGCGCCAGCAGCCGTGGACGAGTAATCGCTGAAGCTTTCTTT CASSRGRVIAEAFF
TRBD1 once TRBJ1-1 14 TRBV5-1 TGCGCCAGCAGCCGAGGGACAGGGAACACTGAAGCTTTCTTT CASSRGTGNTEAFF
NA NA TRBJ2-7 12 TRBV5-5 TGTGCCAGCAGCTATCTGGGGGGCGAGCAGTACTTC CASSYLGGEQYF
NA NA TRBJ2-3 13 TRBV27 TGTGCCAGCTCCGGCAGCACACTAGATACGCAGTATTTT CASSGSTLDTQYF
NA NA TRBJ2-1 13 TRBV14 TGTGCCAGCAGCCAAGATCAGGTCGCTGAGCAGTTCTTC CASSQDQVAEQFF
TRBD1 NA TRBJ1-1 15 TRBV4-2 TGTGCCAGCAGCCAACCCAGGGGGTTGAACACTGAAGCTTTCTTT CASSQPRGLNTEAFF
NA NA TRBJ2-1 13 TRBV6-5 TGTGCCAGCAGTTACTCGGAGCTGAGGGAGCAGTTCTTC CASSYSELREQFF
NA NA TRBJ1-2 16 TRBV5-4 TGTGCCAGCAGGCGGGTGGGGGTCAGGTTCGAGTATGGCTACACCTTC CASRRVGVRFEYGYTF
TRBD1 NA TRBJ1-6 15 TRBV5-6 TGTGCCAGCAGCTGGCGGGACAGGACATCTTCACCCCTCCACTTT CASSWRDRTSSPLHF
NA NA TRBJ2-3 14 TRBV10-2 TGCGCCAGCAGTGATTGGGCTAGCACAGATACGCAGTATTTT CASSDWASTDTQYF
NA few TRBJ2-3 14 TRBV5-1 TGCGCCAGCTATAAGGGGCGGACCACAGATACGCAGTATTTT CASYKGRTTDTQYF